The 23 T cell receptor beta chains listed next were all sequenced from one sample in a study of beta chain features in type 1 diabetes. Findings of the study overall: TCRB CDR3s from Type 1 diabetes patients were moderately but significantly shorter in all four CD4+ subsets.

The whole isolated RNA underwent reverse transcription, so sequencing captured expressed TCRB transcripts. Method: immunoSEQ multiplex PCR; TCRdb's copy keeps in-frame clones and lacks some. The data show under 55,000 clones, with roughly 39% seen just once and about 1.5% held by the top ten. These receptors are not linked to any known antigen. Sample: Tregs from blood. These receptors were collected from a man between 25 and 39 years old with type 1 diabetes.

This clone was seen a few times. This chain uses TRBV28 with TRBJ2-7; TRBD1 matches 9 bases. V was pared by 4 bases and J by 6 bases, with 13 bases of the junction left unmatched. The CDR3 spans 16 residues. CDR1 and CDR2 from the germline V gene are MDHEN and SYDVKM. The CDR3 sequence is CASSSVDGTGTGEQYF. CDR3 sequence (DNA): TGTGCCAGCAGTTCCGTGGACGGGACAGGGACGGGCGAGCAGTACTTC.

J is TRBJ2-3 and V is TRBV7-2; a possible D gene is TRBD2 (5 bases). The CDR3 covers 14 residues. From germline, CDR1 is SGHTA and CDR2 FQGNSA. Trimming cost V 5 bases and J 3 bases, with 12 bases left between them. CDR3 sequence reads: CASSLSGVTDTQYF. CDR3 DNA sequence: TGTGCCAGCAGCCTATCCGGGGTGACAGATACGCAGTATTTT.

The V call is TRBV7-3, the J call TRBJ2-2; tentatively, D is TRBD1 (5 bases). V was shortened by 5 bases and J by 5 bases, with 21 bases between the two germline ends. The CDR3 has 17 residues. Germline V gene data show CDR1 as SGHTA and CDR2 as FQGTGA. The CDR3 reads CASSQSIGRAGTGELFF. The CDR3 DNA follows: TGTGCCAGCAGCCAATCAATAGGTCGGGCAGGGACCGGGGAGCTGTTTTTT.

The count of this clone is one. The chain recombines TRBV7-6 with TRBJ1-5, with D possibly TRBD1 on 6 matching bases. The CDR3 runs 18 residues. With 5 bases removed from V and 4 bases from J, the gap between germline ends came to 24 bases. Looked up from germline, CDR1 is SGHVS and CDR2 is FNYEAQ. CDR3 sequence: CASSRRPPGGAGNQPQHF. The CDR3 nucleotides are TGTGCCAGCAGCCGGAGGCCCCCCGGGGGGGCAGGGAATCAGCCCCAGCATTTT.

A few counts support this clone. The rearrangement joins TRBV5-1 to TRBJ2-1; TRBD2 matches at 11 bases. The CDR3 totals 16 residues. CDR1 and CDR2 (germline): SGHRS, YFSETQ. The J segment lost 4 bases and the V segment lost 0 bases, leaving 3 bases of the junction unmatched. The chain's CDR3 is CASSLGGTSGYNEQFF. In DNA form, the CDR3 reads TGCGCCAGCAGCTTGGGAGGGACTAGCGGATACAATGAGCAGTTCTTC.

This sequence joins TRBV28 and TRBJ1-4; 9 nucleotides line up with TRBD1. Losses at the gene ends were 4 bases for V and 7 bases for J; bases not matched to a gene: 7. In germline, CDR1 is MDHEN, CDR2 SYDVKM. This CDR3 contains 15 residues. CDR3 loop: CASSSGTGWSEKLFF. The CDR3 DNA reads TGTGCCAGCAGTTCCGGGACAGGGTGGAGTGAAAAACTGTTTTTT.

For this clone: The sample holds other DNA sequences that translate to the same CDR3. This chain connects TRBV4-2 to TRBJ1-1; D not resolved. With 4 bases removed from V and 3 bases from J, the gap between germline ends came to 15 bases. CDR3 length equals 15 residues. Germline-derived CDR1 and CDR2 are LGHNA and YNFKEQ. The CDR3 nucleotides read TGTGCCAGCAGCCGAAATTTTGGCATTGACACTGAAGCTTTCTTT. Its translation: CASSRNFGIDTEAFF.

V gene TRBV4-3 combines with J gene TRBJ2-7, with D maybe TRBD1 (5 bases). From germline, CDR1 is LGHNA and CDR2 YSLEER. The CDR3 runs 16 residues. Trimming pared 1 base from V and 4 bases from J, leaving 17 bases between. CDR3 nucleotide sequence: TGCGCCAGCAGCCAAGTGGACATGGGATTTCATTACGAGCAGTACTTC. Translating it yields CASSQVDMGFHYEQYF.

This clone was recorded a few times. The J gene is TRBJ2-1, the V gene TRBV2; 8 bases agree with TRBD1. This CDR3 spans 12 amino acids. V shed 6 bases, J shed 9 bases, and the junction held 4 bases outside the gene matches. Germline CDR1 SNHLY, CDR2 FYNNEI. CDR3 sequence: CASSRGQIEQFF. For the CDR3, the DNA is TGTGCCAGCAGCAGGGGGCAGATTGAGCAGTTCTTC.

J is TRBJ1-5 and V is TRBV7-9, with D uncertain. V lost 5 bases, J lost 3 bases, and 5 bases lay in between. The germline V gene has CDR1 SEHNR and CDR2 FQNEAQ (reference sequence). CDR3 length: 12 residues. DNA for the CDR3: TGTGCCAGCAGCCGAGACAATCAGCCCCAGCATTTT. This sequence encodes CASSRDNQPQHF.

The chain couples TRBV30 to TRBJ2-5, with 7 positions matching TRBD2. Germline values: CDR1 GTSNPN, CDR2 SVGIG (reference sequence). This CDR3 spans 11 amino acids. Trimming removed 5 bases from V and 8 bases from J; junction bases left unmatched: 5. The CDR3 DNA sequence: TGTGCCTGGGGGACGGGGGGAACCCAGTACTTC. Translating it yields CAWGTGGTQYF.

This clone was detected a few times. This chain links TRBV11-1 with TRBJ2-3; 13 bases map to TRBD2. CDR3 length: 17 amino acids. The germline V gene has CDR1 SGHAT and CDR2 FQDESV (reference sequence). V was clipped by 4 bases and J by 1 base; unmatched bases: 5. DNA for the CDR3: TGTGCCAGCAGCTCCGGACTAGCGGGAGTCGGCACAGATACGCAGTATTTT. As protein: CASSSGLAGVGTDTQYF.

The CDR3 DNA follows: TGTGCCAGCAGTTATCTACAGACCCAGTACTTC. Amino acids: CASSYLQTQYF. The V and J genes are TRBV6-1 and TRBJ2-5; D not resolved. This CDR3 has 11 amino acids. Trimming removed 5 bases from V and 6 bases from J, with 7 bases in between. The germline V gene encodes CDR1 MNHNS and CDR2 SASEGT.

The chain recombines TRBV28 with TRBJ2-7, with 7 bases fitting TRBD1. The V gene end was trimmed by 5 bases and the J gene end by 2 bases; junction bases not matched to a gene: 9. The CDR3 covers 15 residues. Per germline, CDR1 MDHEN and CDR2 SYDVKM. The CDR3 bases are TGTGCCAGCAGTCGTACGGGACAGCTGACCTACGAGCAGTACTTC. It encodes CASSRTGQLTYEQYF.

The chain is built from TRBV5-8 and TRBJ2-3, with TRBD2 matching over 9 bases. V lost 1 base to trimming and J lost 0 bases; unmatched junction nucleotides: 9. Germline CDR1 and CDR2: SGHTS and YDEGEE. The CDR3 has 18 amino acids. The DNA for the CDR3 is TGTGCCAGCAGCTTGCGGCGACAGACTAGCGGAAGCACAGATACGCAGTATTTT. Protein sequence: CASSLRRQTSGSTDTQYF.

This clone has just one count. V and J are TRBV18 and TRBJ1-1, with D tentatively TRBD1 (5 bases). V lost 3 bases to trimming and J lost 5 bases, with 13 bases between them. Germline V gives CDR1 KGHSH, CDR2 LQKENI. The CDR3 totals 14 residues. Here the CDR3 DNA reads TGTGCCAGCTCACCGAGGGGAGGGGAGACTGAAGCTTTCTTT. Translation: CASSPRGGETEAFF.

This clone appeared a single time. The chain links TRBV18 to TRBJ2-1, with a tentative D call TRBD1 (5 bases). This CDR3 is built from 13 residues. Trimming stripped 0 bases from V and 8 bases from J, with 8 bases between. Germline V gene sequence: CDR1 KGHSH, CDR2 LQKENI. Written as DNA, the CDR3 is TGTGCCAGCTCACCACCCCAGGGCGATGAGCAGTTCTTC. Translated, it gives CASSPPQGDEQFF.

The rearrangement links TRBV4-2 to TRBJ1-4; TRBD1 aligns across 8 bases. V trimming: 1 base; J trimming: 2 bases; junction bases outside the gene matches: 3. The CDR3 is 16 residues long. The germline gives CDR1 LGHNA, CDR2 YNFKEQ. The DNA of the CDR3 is TGTGCCAGCAGCCAAGGACAGGGGCTGACTAATGAAAAACTGTTTTTT. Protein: CASSQGQGLTNEKLFF.

The CDR3 DNA reads as TGTGCCAGCAGTCCTCCCGGGACAGGGCCCCACGAGCAGTACTTC. Protein sequence: CASSPPGTGPHEQYF. The chain combines TRBV28 with TRBJ2-7, with 9 bases identical to TRBD1. The CDR3 runs 15 residues. Germline V gene lookup returns CDR1 MDHEN and CDR2 SYDVKM. V was clipped by 5 bases and J by 5 bases; unmatched bases: 10.

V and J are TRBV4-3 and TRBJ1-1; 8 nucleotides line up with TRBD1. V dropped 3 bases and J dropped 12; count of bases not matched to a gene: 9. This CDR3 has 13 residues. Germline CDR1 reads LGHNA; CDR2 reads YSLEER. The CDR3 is CASSHEQGDRSFF. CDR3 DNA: TGCGCCAGCAGCCACGAACAGGGGGACAGGTCTTTCTTT.

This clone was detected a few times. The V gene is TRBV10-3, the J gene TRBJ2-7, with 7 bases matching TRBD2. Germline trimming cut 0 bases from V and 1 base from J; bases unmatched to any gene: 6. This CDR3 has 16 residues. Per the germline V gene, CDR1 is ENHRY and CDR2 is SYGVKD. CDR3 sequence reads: CAISESRGRGSYEQYF. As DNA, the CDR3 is TGTGCCATCAGTGAGTCACGAGGGAGGGGATCCTACGAGCAGTACTTC.

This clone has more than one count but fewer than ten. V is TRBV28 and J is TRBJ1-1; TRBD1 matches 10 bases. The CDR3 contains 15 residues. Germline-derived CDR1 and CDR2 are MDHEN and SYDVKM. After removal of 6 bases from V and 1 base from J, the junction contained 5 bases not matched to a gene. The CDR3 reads CASRYWTGGNTEAFF. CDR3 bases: TGTGCCAGCAGGTATTGGACAGGGGGGAACACTGAAGCTTTCTTT.

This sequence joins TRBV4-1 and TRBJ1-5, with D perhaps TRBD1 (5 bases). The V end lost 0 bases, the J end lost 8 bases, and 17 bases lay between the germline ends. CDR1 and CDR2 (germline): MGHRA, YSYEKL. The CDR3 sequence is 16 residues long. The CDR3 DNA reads TGCGCCAGCAGCCAAGATGGTGGGCAGGGCAAGAAGCCCCAGCATTTT. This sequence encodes CASSQDGGQGKKPQHF.